This T cell receptor (beta chain) was profiled in a study of immune characterization of retroperitoneal liposarcoma. One entry per CDR3 protein results from TCRdb running MiXCR on the PCR reads. Among some 10,000 distinct CDR3 sequences listed, around 24% were seen once. The table lists this clonotype with a few counts. CDR1 MGHDK and CDR2 SYGVNS come from the germline V gene. Deletions cut 4 bases from V and 2 bases from J, with 6 bases between. This CDR3 has 13 residues. The sequence was collected from a female donor with retroperitoneal liposarcoma. Specimen: tumor tissue. This chain joins TRBV25-1 and TRBJ2-1; D is undetermined. CDR3 amino acids: CASSGLTYNEQFF. The CDR3 nucleotides read TGTGCCAGCAGTGGATTGACCTACAATGAGCAGTTCTTC.